This TCR beta chain was documented in a study of cytomegalovirus exposure and HLA in healthy donors. The CDR3 covers 17 residues. Per the germline V gene, CDR1 is WNHNN and CDR2 is SYGVQD (reference sequence). The V gene end was trimmed by 2 bases and the J gene end by 2 bases; junction bases not matched to a gene: 8. Both 60 Vbeta primers and 13 Jbeta primers went into the PCR. Assay: immunoSEQ multiplex PCR; the TCRdb copy retains only in-frame clones and omits some. With tens of thousands of clones in the sample, the ten largest clones hold approximately 5.3%. V usage is TRBV10-1 and J usage is TRBJ1-5; 8 bases are a match to TRBD1. Sequencing was done on a sample of PBMCs. The sequence derives from a young man in good health and CMV-seropositive. CDR3 sequence: CASSESPTGGCNQPQHF. CDR3 nucleotides: TGCGCCAGCAGTGAGAGCCCTACAGGGGGTTGCAATCAGCCCCAGCATTTT.